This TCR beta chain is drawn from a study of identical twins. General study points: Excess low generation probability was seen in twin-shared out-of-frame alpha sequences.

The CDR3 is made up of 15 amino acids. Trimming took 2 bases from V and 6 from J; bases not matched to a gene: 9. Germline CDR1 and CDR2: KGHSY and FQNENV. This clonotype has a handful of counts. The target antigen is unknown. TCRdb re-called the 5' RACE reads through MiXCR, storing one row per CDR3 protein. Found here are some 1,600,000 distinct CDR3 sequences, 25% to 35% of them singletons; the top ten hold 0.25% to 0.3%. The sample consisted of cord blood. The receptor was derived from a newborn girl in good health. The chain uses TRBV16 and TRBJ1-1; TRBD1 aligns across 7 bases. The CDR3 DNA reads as TGTGCCAGCAGCCAAACAAGACAGGGTAGAGCTGAAGCTTTCTTT. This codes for CASSQTRQGRAEAFF. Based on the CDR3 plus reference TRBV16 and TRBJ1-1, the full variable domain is GEEVAQTPKHLVRGEGQKAKLYCAPIKGHSYVFWYQQVLKNEFKFLISFQNENVFDETGMPKERFSAKCLPNSPCSLEIQATKLEDSAVYFCASSQTRQGRAEAFFGQGTRLTVV.